This T cell receptor beta chain was sequenced during a study of blood T cells in healthy people across ages. Looked up from germline, CDR1 is SGDLS and CDR2 is YYNGEE. This CDR3 is 15 amino acids long. V lost 2 bases and J 1 base, leaving 7 bases between the germline ends. Through a sample-barcoded 5' primer and a J-beta primer mix, a second PCR was run for about 7 to 12 cycles. TCRdb reprocessed the 5' RACE reads with MiXCR, giving one entry per CDR3 protein. The sample records around 780,000 distinct CDR3 sequences, roughly 24% being singletons. The sample also formed part of further work on T cells of mothers and their children. This second study notes: All RNA that had been extracted was used for cDNA synthesis at around 1.4 ug per 15 ul. Pairs that are related and pairs that are unrelated have TCR recombination output shaped similarly by thymic selection. Related mother-child pairs showed slightly, non-significantly higher overlap than unrelated pairs.

The sequence came from a boy aged 10-17 years in good health. The sample comprised blood. V gene TRBV9 combines with J gene TRBJ2-6; D gene uncertain. In DNA, the CDR3 is TGTGCCAGCAGCGTGAGCAATTCTGGGGCCAACGTCCTGACTTTC. Protein product: CASSVSNSGANVLTF.